This is a list of T cell receptor beta chains from one sample in a study of Ad26.COV2.S vaccination and SARS-CoV-2 variants. TCRdb's copy holds only in-frame clones and misses some; the assay was immunoSEQ multiplex PCR. The sample contains 330,000 or so clones, about nine tenths of which appear only once. Here the sequenced sample was peripheral blood, taken in a trial of Ad26.COV2.S vaccine versus placebo. The receptors originated from a person between 18 and 65 years old who received the Ad26.COV2.S COVID-19 vaccine or a placebo. Both conserved end residues are part of each CDR3. A D gene is named only where the DNA matches it firmly. Expanded clones get a size class; other rows say once, few or many, or leave the size out.

J gene: TRBJ1-5; V gene: TRBV10-3; D gene: TRBD1; clone size: -; CDR3 DNA: TGTGCCATCAGGGGGACAGGGGGCGCGAATCAGCCCCAGCATTTT; CDR3 protein: CAIRGTGGANQPQHF
J gene: TRBJ2-7; V gene: TRBV15; D gene: TRBD1; clone size: -; CDR3 DNA: TGTGCCACCAGCGTGGTGACCGGGACAGGGGCGGAGCAGTACTTC; CDR3 protein: CATSVVTGTGAEQYF
J gene: TRBJ2-3; V gene: TRBV5-1; D gene: TRBD1; clone size: -; CDR3 DNA: TGCGCCAGCAGCTTGGTCGGCCAGGGGGCTGGTGATACGCAGTATTTT; CDR3 protein: CASSLVGQGAGDTQYF
J gene: TRBJ2-5; V gene: TRBV11-2; D gene: -; clone size: -; CDR3 DNA: TGTGCCAGCAGCTCAAGGATAGCCTTTCAAGAGACCCAGTACTTC; CDR3 protein: CASSSRIAFQETQYF
J gene: TRBJ1-1; V gene: TRBV5-4; D gene: -; clone size: once; CDR3 DNA: TGTGCCAGCAGTTGGACCTGGGGAACTGAAGCTTTCTTT; CDR3 protein: CASSWTWGTEAFF
J gene: TRBJ1-2; V gene: TRBV5-6; D gene: TRBD1; clone size: once; CDR3 DNA: TGTGCCAGCAGCGGAGGACAGGATTTCTATGGCTACACCTTC; CDR3 protein: CASSGGQDFYGYTF
J gene: TRBJ1-4; V gene: TRBV6-2/TRBV6-3; D gene: -; clone size: once; CDR3 DNA: TGTGCCAGCAGTTATACGGCAGGAGCTCCTCTTTTT; CDR3 protein: CASSYTAGAPLF
J gene: TRBJ2-1; V gene: TRBV11-3; D gene: TRBD2; clone size: -; CDR3 DNA: TGTGCCAGCAGCTCGGCTAGCGGGGGGCGATACAATGAGCAGTTCTTC; CDR3 protein: CASSSASGGRYNEQFF
J gene: TRBJ1-5; V gene: TRBV28; D gene: -; clone size: -; CDR3 DNA: TGTGCCAGCAGTTCAGGCCTCCCTGAGCCCCAGCATTTT; CDR3 protein: CASSSGLPEPQHF
J gene: TRBJ1-1; V gene: TRBV6-6; D gene: -; clone size: -; CDR3 DNA: TGTGCCAGCAGTCTCATCATTGGTGGAATTAGCTTCCCCCCTGAAGCTTTCTTT; CDR3 protein: CASSLIIGGISFPPEAFF
J gene: TRBJ2-5; V gene: TRBV2; D gene: TRBD2; clone size: -; CDR3 DNA: TGTGCCAGCAGTGAAGCCTCGCTCCCGGGACTAGCGGGAGGAGAGACCCAGTACTTC; CDR3 protein: CASSEASLPGLAGGETQYF
J gene: TRBJ2-2; V gene: TRBV19; D gene: -; clone size: few; CDR3 DNA: TGTGCCAGTAGTAGCTGGGACTTAAACACCGGGGAGCTGTTTTTT; CDR3 protein: CASSSWDLNTGELFF
J gene: TRBJ1-2; V gene: TRBV15; D gene: -; clone size: -; CDR3 DNA: TGTGCCACCAGCAGAGATCAGACTTCGCGGTCCTTC; CDR3 protein: CATSRDQTSRSF
J gene: TRBJ2-5; V gene: TRBV27; D gene: -; clone size: -; CDR3 DNA: TGTGCCAGCAGTTTACCTCAAGAGACCCAGTACTTC; CDR3 protein: CASSLPQETQYF
J gene: TRBJ1-2; V gene: TRBV9; D gene: -; clone size: -; CDR3 DNA: TGTGCCAGCAGCCCGAAGCCACAACGACAACCTTTGGGCCTTAACTATGGCTACACCTTC; CDR3 protein: CASSPKPQRQPLGLNYGYTF
J gene: TRBJ2-1; V gene: TRBV27; D gene: -; clone size: once; CDR3 DNA: TGTGCCAGCAGTTTAAGGCCAGGGCGGAGCTCCTACAATGAGCAGTTCTTC; CDR3 protein: CASSLRPGRSSYNEQFF
J gene: TRBJ1-6; V gene: TRBV4-1; D gene: -; clone size: -; CDR3 DNA: TGCGCCAGCAGCCAAGATCATGGGACACCCCTCCACTTT; CDR3 protein: CASSQDHGTPLHF
J gene: TRBJ1-1; V gene: TRBV19; D gene: -; clone size: -; CDR3 DNA: TGTGCCAGTGATAAGGCAGATACCTTTTTGAACACTGAAGCTTTCTTT; CDR3 protein: CASDKADTFLNTEAFF
J gene: TRBJ1-1; V gene: TRBV6-5; D gene: -; clone size: -; CDR3 DNA: TGTGCCAGCAATAAGGAGACAGGAATGAACACTGAAGCTTTCTTT; CDR3 protein: CASNKETGMNTEAFF
J gene: TRBJ1-5; V gene: TRBV4-3; D gene: -; clone size: -; CDR3 DNA: TGCGCCAGCAGCCAATCCGGCGTAAATCAGCCCCAGCATTTT; CDR3 protein: CASSQSGVNQPQHF
J gene: TRBJ2-2; V gene: TRBV27; D gene: -; clone size: -; CDR3 DNA: TGTGCCAGCAGTTCCCCGATGGGAGTCGGGGAGCTGTTTTTT; CDR3 protein: CASSSPMGVGELFF
J gene: TRBJ1-1; V gene: TRBV30; D gene: TRBD1; clone size: -; CDR3 DNA: TGTGCCTGGTGGACAGGGAGATGGATGAACACTGAAGCTTTCTTT; CDR3 protein: CAWWTGRWMNTEAFF
J gene: TRBJ2-5; V gene: TRBV19; D gene: -; clone size: -; CDR3 DNA: TGTGCCAGTAGTATAGTTTCGGGATTATGGCAAGAGACCCAGTACTTC; CDR3 protein: CASSIVSGLWQETQYF
J gene: TRBJ1-2; V gene: TRBV6-2/TRBV6-3; D gene: -; clone size: -; CDR3 DNA: TGTGCCAGCAGTACGACATCATCTTACGGCTACACCTTC; CDR3 protein: CASSTTSSYGYTF
J gene: TRBJ1-2; V gene: TRBV11-2; D gene: TRBD1; clone size: -; CDR3 DNA: TGTGCCAGCAGCTCTAGTGGCCGCCGGCAGGGGGATGGCTACACCTTC; CDR3 protein: CASSSSGRRQGDGYTF
J gene: TRBJ2-7; V gene: TRBV5-1; D gene: -; clone size: -; CDR3 DNA: TGCGCCAGCAGCTTGGAGGACCCGAGCTCCTACGAGCAGTACTTC; CDR3 protein: CASSLEDPSSYEQYF
J gene: TRBJ2-2; V gene: TRBV20-1; D gene: -; clone size: -; CDR3 DNA: TGCAGTGCAAGTAGCGGTTTCGCCGGGGAGCTGTTTTTT; CDR3 protein: CSASSGFAGELFF
J gene: TRBJ2-3; V gene: TRBV4-1; D gene: -; clone size: -; CDR3 DNA: TGCGCCAGCAGCCAACTGGGTGCTACAGATACGCAGTATTTT; CDR3 protein: CASSQLGATDTQYF
J gene: TRBJ1-1; V gene: TRBV7-9; D gene: -; clone size: -; CDR3 DNA: TGTGCCAGCAGCTCCCTTCAGCAGAACACTGAAGCTTTCTTT; CDR3 protein: CASSSLQQNTEAFF